What follows are 27 T cell receptor beta chains derived from one specimen sequenced in a study of T-cell memory formation after mild COVID-19. TCRdb re-analysed the 5' RACE reads in MiXCR, keeping a single row per CDR3 protein. The sample records hundreds of thousands of distinct CDR3 sequences, about a fifth being singletons. Specimen: PBMCs or a T cell subset sorted from them (not recorded which). All receptors derive from an adult woman who had mild COVID-19 (a few samples of this study predate the infection). Cell type and time point are not known.

The genes are TRBV13 and TRBJ1-2; D is ambiguous. V gave up 6 bases and J gave up 7 bases, with 15 bases separating them. Per germline, CDR1 PRHDT and CDR2 FYEKMQ (reference sequence). The CDR3 has 13 residues. The DNA of the CDR3 is TGTGCCAGCAGTAGTCAGGAGGCGCTTGGCTACACCTTC. It yields the protein CASSSQEALGYTF.

V and J are TRBV7-8 and TRBJ2-2, with D possibly called TRBD1 or TRBD2 (5 bases each). V was trimmed by 10 bases and J by 3 bases, leaving 12 bases between them. CDR1 and CDR2 from the germline V gene are SGHVS and FQNEAQ. The CDR3 totals 13 residues. CDR3 amino acids: CATRGVDTGELFF. CDR3 sequence (DNA): TGTGCCACAAGAGGGGTGGACACCGGGGAGCTGTTTTTT.

There are a few counts of this clonotype. The chain couples TRBV12-3 or TRBV12-4 to TRBJ2-1, with 9 bases lining up with TRBD2. The CDR3 is 16 amino acids. V dropped 2 bases and J dropped 5; count of bases not matched to a gene: 7. The CDR3 is CASSLSTSGYNNEQFF. CDR3 nucleotide sequence: TGTGCCAGCAGTTTAAGTACTAGCGGGTATAACAATGAGCAGTTCTTC.

This sequence joins TRBV7-2 and TRBJ2-2; a possible D gene is TRBD2 (7 bases). The CDR3 consists of 15 residues. V lost 0 bases, J lost 5 bases, and 10 bases lay in between. Germline assignment: CDR1 SGHTA and CDR2 FQGNSA. The CDR3 region is CASSLAGGRTGELFF. The CDR3, as DNA: TGTGCCAGCAGCTTAGCGGGGGGGCGAACCGGGGAGCTGTTTTTT.

This rearrangement joins TRBV2 to TRBJ1-6; no firm D call. Germline-derived CDR1 and CDR2 are SNHLY and FYNNEI. V was shortened by 5 bases and J by 5 bases, with 10 bases between the two germline ends. The CDR3 is made up of 14 amino acids. DNA for the CDR3: TGTGCCAGCAGTACTGGACGGAATAATTCACCCCTCCACTTT. Residues: CASSTGRNNSPLHF.

The chain has TRBV11-2 and TRBJ2-1; TRBD2 agrees at 8 bases. The CDR3 has 13 residues. The germline gives CDR1 SGHAT, CDR2 FQNNGV. The junction had 12 bases not matched to a gene; V was cut back by 5 bases and J by 15 bases. For the CDR3, the DNA is TGTGCCAGCAGCCCACTACCGGGACTAGGACGGTTCTTC. Translated: CASSPLPGLGRFF.

The table lists this clonotype with a count of one. V gene TRBV6-5 combines with J gene TRBJ2-2; D perhaps matches TRBD2 (7 bases). Trimming took off 2 bases at V and 7 bases at J, with 14 bases between the two ends. From germline, CDR1 is MNHEY and CDR2 SVGAGI. The CDR3 contains 15 residues. The CDR3 is CASSYRPGEGGELFF. CDR3 nucleotide sequence: TGTGCCAGCAGTTACCGCCCAGGGGAGGGCGGGGAGCTGTTTTTT.

This chain links TRBV9 with TRBJ2-4; 11 bases align to TRBD1. The length of the CDR3 is 14 residues. J was trimmed by 7 bases and V by 4 bases; bases with no gene match: 4. Germline assignment: CDR1 SGDLS and CDR2 YYNGEE. The CDR3 region is CASSPGQGGNIQYF. As DNA, the CDR3 is TGTGCCAGCAGCCCGGGACAGGGGGGGAACATTCAGTACTTC.

This clonotype was counted ten times or more. The rearrangement links TRBV5-6 to TRBJ2-7, with D uncertain. The CDR3 loop spans 12 amino acids. V shed 3 bases and J shed 3 bases, with 7 bases lying between them. Looked up from germline, CDR1 is SGHDT and CDR2 is YYEEEE. The DNA of the CDR3 is TGTGCCAGCAGCTCTTCGGGCTACGAGCAGTACTTC. This gives the protein CASSSSGYEQYF.

This clonotype was seen only a few times. The chain joins TRBV7-8 to TRBJ2-3; 7 bases match TRBD2. Germline CDR1 and CDR2: SGHVS and FQNEAQ. V gave up 5 bases and J gave up 1 base; unmatched junction bases: 9. This CDR3 has 16 amino acids. The CDR3 is CASSRKGRVGTDTQYF. The CDR3 DNA is TGTGCCAGCAGCCGCAAAGGGAGGGTTGGCACAGATACGCAGTATTTT.

This clonotype was counted at least ten times. V and J are TRBV6-2 or TRBV6-3 and TRBJ2-7; D unresolved. CDR3 length: 14 residues. Germline assignment: CDR1 MNHEY and CDR2 SVGEGT. The V end was cut by 6 bases, the J end by 2 bases, with 14 bases between. Here the CDR3 DNA reads TGTGCCAGCAGACGTAAGGGTTTCCCCTACGAGCAGTACTTC. Amino acid sequence: CASRRKGFPYEQYF.

This clonotype has only a few counts. The chain is built from TRBV18 and TRBJ2-5; D gene uncertain. CDR1 and CDR2 from the germline V gene are KGHSH and LQKENI. The CDR3 length is 13 residues. V shed 0 bases and J shed 6 bases, with 8 bases lying between them. CDR3 in DNA: TGTGCCAGCTCACCACCGTCAGAGAAGACCCAGTACTTC. Residues: CASSPPSEKTQYF.

This clonotype was found a few times. This chain connects TRBV20-1 to TRBJ2-1; D remains unclear. From germline, CDR1 is DFQATT and CDR2 SNEGSKA (reference sequence). This CDR3 region has 14 residues. The CDR3 DNA reads as TGCAGCGCTTTGCGTGAGAGGAGCTACAATGAGCAGTTCTTC. Amino acid sequence: CSALRERSYNEQFF.

This sequence joins TRBV5-4 and TRBJ2-7, with 10 positions matching TRBD1. Germline lookup yields CDR1 SGHNT and CDR2 YYREEE (reference sequence). CDR3 length equals 15 residues. With 5 bases clipped from V and 2 bases from J, the junction kept 7 bases outside the gene matches. This chain's CDR3 is CASSSIGTGAYEQYF. DNA for the CDR3: TGTGCCAGCAGTTCCATCGGGACAGGGGCCTACGAGCAGTACTTC.

The genes are TRBV7-3 and TRBJ2-7; 8 bases map to TRBD1. Germline V gene lookup returns CDR1 SGHTA and CDR2 FQGTGA. Unmatched junction bases numbered 8, after V lost 4 bases and J lost 3 bases. CDR3 length equals 15 residues. The CDR3 reads CASSSSGTGIYEQYF. For the CDR3, the DNA is TGTGCCAGCAGCTCCTCCGGGACAGGAATCTACGAGCAGTACTTC. Looking up the rest from reference TRBV7-3 and TRBJ2-7 gives the full variable domain: GAGVSQTPSNKVTEKGKYVELRCDPISGHTALYWYRQSLGQGPEFLIYFQGTGAADDSGLPNDRFFAVRPEGSVSTLKIQRTERGDSAVYLCASSSSGTGIYEQYFGPGTRLTVT.

The CDR3 spells CASSQDSQYEQYF. The CDR3 DNA is TGTGCCAGCAGCCAAGACTCGCAGTACGAGCAGTACTTC. The J gene is TRBJ2-7, the V gene TRBV3-1; the D is unclear. The V gene lost 0 bases and the J gene lost 4 bases, with 7 bases spanning the gap. The CDR3 has 13 amino acids. The germline CDR1 and CDR2 sequences are LGHDT and YNNKEL (reference sequence).

DNA of the CDR3: TGTGCCAGCAGCTTGCCCTCGGGGACAGCAAACACTGAAGCTTTCTTT. Protein product: CASSLPSGTANTEAFF. The V gene is TRBV5-4, the J gene TRBJ1-1, with TRBD1 matching 7 bases. The CDR3 has 16 amino acids. Per the germline V gene, CDR1 is SGHNT and CDR2 is YYREEE (reference sequence). J was trimmed by 2 bases and V by 1 base; bases with no gene match: 8.

This clonotype was seen more than once but under ten times. The CDR3 loop is CASSKAHRDGVSYEQYF. The CDR3 DNA is TGTGCCAGCAGCAAAGCGCATCGGGACGGCGTCTCCTACGAGCAGTACTTC. This rearrangement joins TRBV21-1 to TRBJ2-7; the listed D gene, TRBD2, was not tested against the DNA. TRBV21-1 has pseudogene status. The CDR3 has 17 residues.

The table lists this clonotype with a few counts. V usage is TRBV11-2 and J usage is TRBJ2-5; D call uncertain. V was clipped by 5 bases and J by 5 bases, with 12 bases between them. The length of the CDR3 is 13 residues. Germline-derived CDR1 and CDR2 are SGHAT and FQNNGV. CDR3 sequence: CASSLSGWETQYF. CDR3 in DNA: TGTGCCAGCAGCCTATCGGGCTGGGAGACCCAGTACTTC. The full variable domain, completed using reference TRBV11-2 and TRBJ2-5, is EAGVAQSPRYKIIEKRQSVAFWCNPISGHATLYWYQQILGQGPKLLIQFQNNGVVDDSQLPKDRFSAERLKGVDSTLKIQPAKLEDSAVYLCASSLSGWETQYFGPGTRLLVL.

The rearrangement links TRBV12-3 or TRBV12-4 to TRBJ2-7; a weak D match, TRBD2 (7 bases). This CDR3 is 15 amino acids long. V dropped 6 bases and J dropped 3 bases, with 18 bases sitting between them. The CDR3 loop is CASRTLATGIYEQYF. CDR3 sequence (DNA): TGTGCCAGCAGGACACTAGCGACAGGTATCTACGAGCAGTACTTC.

This clonotype was counted between two and nine times. The chain recombines TRBV13 with TRBJ1-1, with D tentatively TRBD1 (6 bases). V was pared by 5 bases and J by 2 bases, with 15 bases between. This CDR3 is built from 15 residues. CDR1 and CDR2 (germline): PRHDT, FYEKMQ (reference sequence). The CDR3 DNA is TGTGCCAGCAGCCATCCGGACAGATTAAACACTGAAGCTTTCTTT. This encodes CASSHPDRLNTEAFF. The full variable domain, rest sourced from reference TRBV13 and TRBJ1-1, is AAGVIQSPRHLIKEKRETATLKCYPIPRHDTVYWYQQGPGQDPQFLISFYEKMQSDKGSIPDRFSAQQFSDYHSELNMSSLELGDSALYFCASSHPDRLNTEAFFGQGTRLTVV.

This clonotype came up many times. The CDR3 DNA is TGTGCCAGCAGTTTTCGAGGGTTCTCTGGAAACACCATATATTTT. It codes for CASSFRGFSGNTIYF. The chain carries TRBV12-3 or TRBV12-4 and TRBJ1-3; D is unresolved. V was trimmed by 3 bases and J by 0 bases, leaving 9 bases between them. This CDR3 comprises 15 residues.

This clonotype has just a few counts. This chain links TRBV6-5 with TRBJ1-3; 7 bases align to TRBD1. The length of the CDR3 is 15 residues. V lost 6 bases to trimming and J lost 2 bases; unmatched junction nucleotides: 7. Germline CDR1 and CDR2: MNHEY and SVGAGI. The DNA of the CDR3 is TGTGCCAGCAGCCTCGACAGGGTCCCTGGAAACACCATATATTTT. Encoded protein: CASSLDRVPGNTIYF.

CDR3: CASSYDSSTMDTQYF. In nucleotides, the CDR3 is TGTGCCAGCAGTTACGACTCTTCAACGATGGATACGCAGTATTTT. The chain is built from TRBV6-2 or TRBV6-3 and TRBJ2-3, with no clear D. This CDR3 has 15 amino acids. The germline CDR1 and CDR2 sequences are MNHEY and SVGEGT. V dropped 2 bases and J dropped 6 bases, with 15 bases sitting between them.

J is TRBJ2-1 and V is TRBV3-1; 9 bases map to TRBD2. The CDR3 extends over 14 amino acids. Germline V gives CDR1 LGHDT, CDR2 YNNKEL (reference sequence). Germline trimming cut 3 bases from V and 6 bases from J; bases unmatched to any gene: 3. The DNA of the CDR3 is TGTGCCAGCAGCCAGCGGGGGGGCCCCAATGAGCAGTTCTTC. Amino acids: CASSQRGGPNEQFF.

The gene calls are TRBV4-1 and TRBJ2-1, with 11 bases that match TRBD2. Germline CDR1 and CDR2: MGHRA and YSYEKL. This CDR3 spans 18 amino acids. V lost 0 bases to trimming and J lost 3 bases; unmatched junction nucleotides: 7. The CDR3 region has the DNA TGCGCCAGCAGCCAAGATGACCCTAGCGGGGGGAACTACAATGAGCAGTTCTTC. This gives the protein CASSQDDPSGGNYNEQFF.

The rearrangement joins TRBV2 to TRBJ1-1; no clear D gene. CDR1 and CDR2 (germline): SNHLY, FYNNEI. Trimming took 1 base from V and 3 from J, leaving 6 bases between them. The CDR3 length is 13 residues. CDR3 sequence reads: CASSEETYTEAFF. CDR3 nucleotides: TGTGCCAGCAGTGAAGAAACTTACACTGAAGCTTTCTTT. Drawing the rest from reference TRBV2 and TRBJ1-1, the complete variable domain is EPEVTQTPSHQVTQMGQEVILRCVPISNHLYFYWYRQILGQKVEFLVSFYNNEISEKSEIFDDQFSVERPDGSNFTLKIRSTKLEDSAMYFCASSEETYTEAFFGQGTRLTVV.